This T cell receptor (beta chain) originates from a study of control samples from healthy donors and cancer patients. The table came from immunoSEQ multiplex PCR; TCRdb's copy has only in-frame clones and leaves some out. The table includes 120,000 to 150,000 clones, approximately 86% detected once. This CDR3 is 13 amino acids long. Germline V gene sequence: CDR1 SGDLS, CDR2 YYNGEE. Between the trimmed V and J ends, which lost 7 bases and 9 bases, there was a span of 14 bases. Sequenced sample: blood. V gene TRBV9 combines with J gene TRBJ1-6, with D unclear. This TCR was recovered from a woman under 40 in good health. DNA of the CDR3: TGTGCCAGCGCCGGGGTGCTTGGTTCACCCCTCCACTTT. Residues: CASAGVLGSPLHF.